This T cell receptor (beta chain) came from a study of beta chain features in type 1 diabetes. General study results and limits: People with Type 1 diabetes carried modestly yet significantly shorter TCRB CDR3s in all four CD4+ subsets.

Expressed TCRB transcripts were sequenced because the isolated RNA had all been reverse transcribed beforehand. Libraries were prepared by immunoSEQ multiplex PCR; TCRdb keeps only in-frame clonotypes and omits some of them. Of 310,000 or so clones listed, 15% are singletons. Remarks on this clone: Its antigen is undetermined.

The germline V gene encodes CDR1 SNHLY and CDR2 FYNNEI. CDR3 length: 12 amino acids. V was clipped by 5 bases and J by 6 bases, with 8 bases between them. This sequence joins TRBV2 and TRBJ2-1, with D maybe TRBD1 (5 bases). This sequence originates from a young man with type 1 diabetes. Sequenced material: naive CD4+ T cells from blood. The chain's CDR3 is CASSYRGNEQFF. The CDR3 region has the DNA TGTGCCAGCAGTTATAGGGGCAATGAGCAGTTCTTC.